A single sample is the source of the 5 T cell receptor beta chains below, sequenced in a study of tissue T cells after allogeneic stem cell transplantation. The protocol was immunoSEQ multiplex PCR, while the TCRdb copy is restricted to in-frame clones and leaves out a portion. Here the sample spans over 5,000 clones, approximately 47% being singletons. Described time point: mouse harvest day 7 after allogeneic transplant. The graft held 10^6 splenic CD5+ T cells and 10^7 T-cell-depleted bone marrow cells. Sequencing used gut tissue. The origin of the receptors is a female BALB/c mouse given C57BL/6 T cells with graft-versus-host disease after an allogeneic hematopoietic cell transplant.

This clone is classed as medium-sized (0.01 to 0.1%). The listed genes are named as in mouse. Sequencing ends 1 residue short of the CDR3 end; the germline J gene provides the rest. This chain links TRBV13-1 with TRBJ2-7, with a tentative D call TRBD1 (6 bases). Trimming took off 4 bases at V and 6 bases at J, with 8 bases between the two ends. The CDR3 contains 11 residues. CDR1 and CDR2 (germline): NSHNY, SYGAGN. The CDR3 region is CASSPGVEQYF. CDR3 DNA, as far as it was read: TGTGCCAGCAGTCCAGGGGTTGAACAGTAC.

This clone came up a few times. Gene labels here are mouse ones. The sequenced fragment ends 1 residue before the CDR3 boundary, so the rest is inferred from the germline J gene. The V gene is TRBV26, the J gene TRBJ1-2; weak D call: TRBD1 (6 bases). CDR3 length: 13 amino acids. Trimming stripped 3 bases from V and 3 bases from J, with 8 bases between. Germline V gives CDR1 KGHPV, CDR2 FQNQEV (reference sequence). The sequenced part of the CDR3 DNA is TGTGCCAGCAGTCTCCGGACAGACTCCGACTACACC. Residues: CASSLRTDSDYT. The full CDR3 protein reads CASSLRTDSDYTF.

About this clone itself: Gene names follow the mouse nomenclature. The CDR3 is cut off 1 residue early in the read; its end comes from the germline J gene. This chain links TRBV5 with TRBJ2-5, with no clear D. The CDR3 is 12 residues long. The germline V gene encodes CDR1 LGHNA and CDR2 YNLKQL (reference sequence). With 4 bases removed from V and 6 bases from J, the gap between germline ends came to 8 bases. Partial CDR3 DNA: TGTGCCAGCAGCCCCCGCGGGGACACCCAGTAC. Translated: CASSPRGDTQY. The full-length CDR3 reads as CASSPRGDTQYF.

This clone is judged large. Genes and germline are mouse. The read falls 1 residue short of the CDR3 end, and the missing part is taken from the germline J gene. The chain has TRBV26 and TRBJ1-3; 8 nucleotides agree with TRBD1. The length of the CDR3 is 14 residues. CDR1 and CDR2 (germline): KGHPV, FQNQEV (reference sequence). Trimming cost V 4 bases and J 4 bases; bases outside gene matches: 3. CDR3 region: CASSQTGVGNTLYF. The DNA read from the CDR3 is TGTGCCAGCAGTCAGACAGGGGTGGGAAATACGCTCTAT.

About this clone: Any gene name here is a mouse gene name. The read ends 1 residue early relative to the CDR3; the germline J gene fills the gap. This chain uses TRBV3 with TRBJ2-4; D remains ambiguous. Germline V gene data show CDR1 as SNHLY and CDR2 as FYNGKV (reference sequence). Trimming removed 2 bases at V and 0 bases at J, with 3 bases between. This CDR3 contains 13 residues. The CDR3 DNA, read in part, is TGTGCCAGCAGCTTAATTAGTCAAAACACCTTGTAC. Encoded protein: CASSLISQNTLY. The CDR3 in full is CASSLISQNTLYF.